The 2 T cell receptor beta chains in this list originate from one sample, sequenced in a study of blood T cell repertoires in COVID-19. Assay used: immunoSEQ multiplex PCR; TCRdb lists only in-frame clones, some missing. The data show about 150,000 clones, with approximately 86% seen just once and 6.5% to 7.5% held by the top ten. Sequencing input: peripheral blood. The receptors stem from a man of 80 years or more with COVID-19, enrolled during active disease.

The rearrangement links TRBV5-6 to TRBJ2-5; 11 nucleotides align to TRBD2. This CDR3 has 16 amino acids. Trimming took 3 bases from V and 2 from J; bases not matched to a gene: 6. CDR1 is SGHDT, CDR2 YYEEEE, per germline. The CDR3 reads CASSSLAGGRQETQYF. CDR3 coding DNA: TGTGCCAGCAGCTCCTTAGCGGGGGGGCGACAAGAGACCCAGTACTTC.

The chain employs TRBV9 and TRBJ1-2; a weak D match, TRBD1 (6 bases). The CDR3 is 14 amino acids. From germline, CDR1 is SGDLS and CDR2 YYNGEE. The germline V and J ends were trimmed by 3 bases and 4 bases, with 13 bases remaining between them. DNA for the CDR3: TGTGCCAGCAGCGCCCGGGACACGGGCTATGGCTACACCTTC. Amino acid sequence: CASSARDTGYGYTF.